One sample yielded the 8 T cell receptor beta chains listed below, sequenced in a study of CD8 T cells in Susac syndrome. The RNA input was roughly 0.45 to 1 ug, and it was reverse transcribed with random hexamers. In TCRdb, the immunoSEQ multiplex PCR reads were re-called with MiXCR into one record per CDR3 protein. The repertoire holds more than 70,000 distinct CDR3 sequences, with 75% to 95% as singletons. Sequencing input: CD8+ T cells from PBMCs. These receptors were collected from a human donor with multiple sclerosis.

CDR3 DNA sequence: TGTGCCAGCAGTGCGACAGTGAACACTGAAGCTTTCTTT. It yields the protein CASSATVNTEAFF. The V gene is TRBV6-2 or TRBV6-3, the J gene TRBJ1-1; D perhaps matches TRBD1 (5 bases). The V end lost 5 bases, the J end lost 0 bases, and 7 bases lay between the germline ends. CDR1 is MNHEY, CDR2 SVGEGT, per germline. The CDR3 totals 13 residues.

The rearrangement joins TRBV20-1 to TRBJ2-6, with D possibly TRBD1 on 6 matching bases. Germline V CDR1 and CDR2: DFQATT, SNEGSKA (reference sequence). This CDR3 spans 14 amino acids. Trimming pared 4 bases from V and 3 bases from J, leaving 10 bases between. The CDR3 here is CSAIGGDGANVLTF. The CDR3 DNA reads TGCAGTGCTATAGGGGGTGATGGGGCCAACGTCCTGACTTTC.

The CDR3 DNA reads TGTGCCTGGAGGAACAGGGGCCCAGAGACCCAGTACTTC. Translation: CAWRNRGPETQYF. The chain combines TRBV30 with TRBJ2-5; 7 bases fit TRBD1. Germline values: CDR1 GTSNPN, CDR2 SVGIG (reference sequence). The CDR3 length is 13 residues. The trim removed 3 bases at V and 4 bases at J, leaving 5 bases unmatched.

J is TRBJ1-2 and V is TRBV5-1, with 7 bases that match TRBD1. V shed 0 bases and J 6 bases; nucleotides not matched to a gene: 11. CDR1 and CDR2 from the germline V gene are SGHRS and YFSETQ. This CDR3 contains 16 residues. The CDR3 sequence: CASSLAGFTGDDGYTF. The DNA of the CDR3 is TGCGCCAGCAGCTTGGCGGGTTTTACAGGGGACGATGGCTACACCTTC.

The chain couples TRBV25-1 to TRBJ1-6; no reliable D call. V was clipped by 3 bases and J by 6 bases, with 12 bases between them. CDR1 MGHDK and CDR2 SYGVNS come from the germline V gene. The length of the CDR3 is 15 residues. This chain's CDR3 is CASSESGALNSPLHF. The DNA for the CDR3 is TGTGCCAGCAGTGAGAGTGGAGCCCTTAATTCACCCCTCCACTTT.

CDR3: CASSWTGETQYF. The CDR3 DNA follows: TGTGCCAGCAGCTGGACGGGGGAGACCCAGTACTTC. The rearrangement uses TRBV5-4 and TRBJ2-5; tentative D call: TRBD2 (5 bases). This CDR3 region has 12 residues. Germline lookup yields CDR1 SGHNT and CDR2 YYREEE (reference sequence). Trimming left V 3 bases short and J 5 bases short, with 8 bases between.

There are a few counts of this clonotype. The V gene is TRBV7-2, the J gene TRBJ2-1; the match to TRBD2 covers 9 bases. This CDR3 region has 14 residues. V shed 5 bases and J 2 bases; nucleotides not matched to a gene: 1. CDR1 is SGHTA, CDR2 FQGNSA, per germline. The CDR3 DNA follows: TGTGCCAGCAGCGGCGGGGGGGCCTACAATGAGCAGTTCTTC. Its translation is CASSGGGAYNEQFF.

The rearrangement uses TRBV29-1 and TRBJ1-2; TRBD1 might be the D (6 bases). V was clipped by 3 bases and J by 4 bases, with 9 bases between them. The CDR3 covers 12 residues. Germline loops: CDR1 SQVTM, CDR2 ANQGSEA. CDR3 in DNA: TGCAGCGTTGATCTGGACAGCTATGGCTACACCTTC. Residues: CSVDLDSYGYTF.